The clone carrying this TCR beta chain was recorded a few times. The antigen remains unidentified. The germline V gene encodes CDR1 SQVTM and CDR2 ANQGSEA. V lost 3 bases and J 4 bases, leaving 13 bases between the germline ends. CDR3 length equals 14 residues. Primers used in a second PCR of roughly 7 to 11 cycles were a sample-barcoded 5' primer and a J-beta primer mix. TCRdb independently ran MiXCR on the 5' RACE reads; one entry per CDR3 protein. In the table there are about 640,000 distinct CDR3 sequences, roughly 43% of which are singletons. This sample is part of a study of blood T cells in healthy people across ages. The study's findings and limits: CMV status of donors was unknown, possibly confounding expanded clonotype changes.

The sample consisted of blood. This clonotype originated in a man older than 75 in good health. The chain recombines TRBV29-1 with TRBJ2-1, with a possible D match to TRBD1 (6 bases). The CDR3 protein is CSVDGTYLYNEQFF. The CDR3 DNA is TGCAGCGTTGATGGGACATATCTTTACAATGAGCAGTTCTTC.